The 4 T cell receptor beta chains given below trace back to one sample, sequenced in a study of post-analysis software for immune sequencing data. cDNA libraries for TCR beta contained unique molecular identifiers. TCRdb reprocessed the PCR reads via MiXCR and lists one record per CDR3 protein. The sample lists about 160,000 distinct CDR3 sequences, 35% to 40% seen once, with under 30% in the top ten. The sequenced sample was blood, obtained after autologous hematopoietic stem cell transplantation. The receptors stem from a girl aged 5-17 years with multiple sclerosis.

This sequence joins TRBV29-1 and TRBJ2-1, with D uncertain. The CDR3 runs 13 residues. Germline V gene lookup returns CDR1 SQVTM and CDR2 ANQGSEA. Between the trimmed V and J ends, which lost 7 bases and 0 bases, there was a span of 10 bases. The chain's CDR3 is CSAPKSSYNEQFF. For the CDR3, the DNA is TGCAGCGCCCCAAAAAGCTCCTACAATGAGCAGTTCTTC.

This clonotype was seen only a few times. J is TRBJ2-2 and V is TRBV5-1, with 8 bases that match TRBD2. Trimming at V came to 0 bases and at J to 0 bases, leaving 10 bases not matched to a gene. From germline, CDR1 is SGHRS and CDR2 YFSETQ. CDR3 length equals 19 residues. The CDR3 loop is CASSLGREGWFPNTGELFF. CDR3 in DNA: TGCGCCAGCAGCTTGGGACGGGAGGGCTGGTTCCCGAACACCGGGGAGCTGTTTTTT.

The V call is TRBV12-3 or TRBV12-4, the J call TRBJ1-6; tentatively, D is TRBD1 (5 bases). This CDR3 has 17 residues. V lost 5 bases and J 0 bases, leaving 14 bases between the germline ends. Here the CDR3 reads CASSAGKGSSYNSPLHF. Here the CDR3 DNA reads TGTGCCAGCAGTGCAGGGAAAGGAAGCTCCTATAATTCACCCCTCCACTTT.

Note on this clonotype: Sequence at one end of the junction differs from germline and may be a read error. The chain links TRBV29-1 to TRBJ2-7; D may be TRBD1 (7 bases). The CDR3 loop spans 12 amino acids. Per the germline V gene, CDR1 is SQVTM and CDR2 is ANQGSEA. The CDR3 loop is CSVETGRDERYF. CDR3 DNA sequence: TGCAGCGTTGAGACAGGGCGGGACGAGCGGTACTTC.